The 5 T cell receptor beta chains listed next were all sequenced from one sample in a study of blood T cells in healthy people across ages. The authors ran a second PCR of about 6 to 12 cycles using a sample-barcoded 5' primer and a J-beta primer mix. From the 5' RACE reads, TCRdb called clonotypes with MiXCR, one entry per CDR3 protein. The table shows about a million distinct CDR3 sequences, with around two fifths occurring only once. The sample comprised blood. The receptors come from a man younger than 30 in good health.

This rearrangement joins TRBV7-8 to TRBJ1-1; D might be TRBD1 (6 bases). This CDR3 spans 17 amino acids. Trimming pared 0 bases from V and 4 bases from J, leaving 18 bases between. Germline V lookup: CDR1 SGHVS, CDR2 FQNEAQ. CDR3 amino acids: CASSLAPSGGRSTEAFF. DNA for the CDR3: TGTGCCAGCAGCTTAGCGCCGTCGGGGGGCCGGAGCACTGAAGCTTTCTTT.

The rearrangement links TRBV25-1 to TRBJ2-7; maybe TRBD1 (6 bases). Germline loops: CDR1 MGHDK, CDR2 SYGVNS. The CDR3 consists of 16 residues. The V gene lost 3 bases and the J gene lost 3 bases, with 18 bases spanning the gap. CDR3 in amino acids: CASSDTLGTPYYEQYF. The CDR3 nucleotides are TGTGCCAGCAGTGACACCCTCGGGACACCCTACTACGAGCAGTACTTC.

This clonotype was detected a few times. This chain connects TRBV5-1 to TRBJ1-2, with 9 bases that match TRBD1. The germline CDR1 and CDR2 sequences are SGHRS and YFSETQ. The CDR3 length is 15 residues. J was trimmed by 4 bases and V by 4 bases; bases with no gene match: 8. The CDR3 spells CASSPYRGQSYGYTF. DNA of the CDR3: TGCGCCAGCAGCCCTTACAGGGGGCAAAGCTATGGCTACACCTTC.

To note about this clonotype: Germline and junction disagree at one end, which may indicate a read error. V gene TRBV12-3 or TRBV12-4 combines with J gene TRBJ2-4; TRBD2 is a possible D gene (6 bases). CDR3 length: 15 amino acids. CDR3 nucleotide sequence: TGTCCCAGCAGCATTAGCGACGGGGGTAAAAACATTCAGTACTTC. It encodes CPSSISDGGKNIQYF.

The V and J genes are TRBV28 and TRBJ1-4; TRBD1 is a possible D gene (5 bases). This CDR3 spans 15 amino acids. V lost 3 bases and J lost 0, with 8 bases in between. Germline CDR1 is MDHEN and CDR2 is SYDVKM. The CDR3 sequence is CASSFYRSTNEKLFF. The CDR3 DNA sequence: TGTGCCAGCAGTTTCTACAGGTCAACTAATGAAAAACTGTTTTTT.